Listed below are T cell receptor beta chains from one sample, sequenced in a study of cytomegalovirus exposure and HLA in healthy donors. TCRdb keeps only in-frame clones here, not all; method: immunoSEQ multiplex PCR. The table gives 100,000 to 150,000 clones; the top ten clones make up approximately 1.6% of it. The sample comprised PBMCs. These TCRs come from a woman aged 40 to 55 in good health and CMV-seropositive. Both conserved end residues are trimmed from each CDR3. Each record gives: V gene, CDR3 protein.

V gene: TRBV29-1
CDR3 protein: GVATGSHEQY

V gene: TRBV19
CDR3 protein: ASSISGETQY

V gene: TRBV28
CDR3 protein: ASSVRFGQSTDTQY

V gene: TRBV29-1
CDR3 protein: SVGKGRGDGTDTQY

V gene: TRBV7-9
CDR3 protein: ASSLSGGGYT

V gene: TRBV5-4
CDR3 protein: ASTKTLNTGELF

V gene: TRBV5-1
CDR3 protein: ASSQGLADEGEQY

V gene: TRBV16
CDR3 protein: ASSQPTSEGAYEQY

V gene: TRBV10-3
CDR3 protein: AISESRQPQH

V gene: TRBV7-8
CDR3 protein: ASSPSVGGSNTEAF